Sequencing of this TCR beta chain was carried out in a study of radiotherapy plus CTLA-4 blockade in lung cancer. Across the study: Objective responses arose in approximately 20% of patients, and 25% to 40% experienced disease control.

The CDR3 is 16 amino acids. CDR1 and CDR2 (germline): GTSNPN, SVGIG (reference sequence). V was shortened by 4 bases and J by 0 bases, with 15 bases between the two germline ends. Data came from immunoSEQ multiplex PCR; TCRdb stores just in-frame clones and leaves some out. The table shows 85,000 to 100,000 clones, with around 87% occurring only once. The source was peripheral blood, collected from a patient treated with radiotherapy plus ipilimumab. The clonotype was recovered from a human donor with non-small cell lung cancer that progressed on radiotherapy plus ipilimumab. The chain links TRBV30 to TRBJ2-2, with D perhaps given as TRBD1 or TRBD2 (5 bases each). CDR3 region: CAWNQGRRPNTGELFF. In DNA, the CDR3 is TGTGCCTGGAACCAGGGACGGAGACCGAACACCGGGGAGCTGTTTTTT.